The 27 T cell receptor beta chains given below trace back to one sample, sequenced in a study of blood T cell repertoires in COVID-19. Repertoires were generated with immunoSEQ multiplex PCR, while TCRdb's copy carries only in-frame clones and drops some. The sample records about 190,000 clones, 88% being singletons. Sequencing was done on a sample of peripheral blood. Receptor source: a man aged 18 to 29 with active or convalescent COVID-19.

The V gene is TRBV11-2, the J gene TRBJ1-1; D is uncertain. The length of the CDR3 is 13 residues. V lost 0 bases and J lost 7, with 9 bases in between. Germline-derived CDR1 and CDR2 are SGHAT and FQNNGV. DNA for the CDR3: TGTGCCAGCAGCTTAGACAGGTACGGTGAAGCTTTCTTT. Residues: CASSLDRYGEAFF.

Only one count was recorded for this clone. The genes are TRBV5-1 and TRBJ1-1; tentatively, D is TRBD1 (5 bases). The CDR3 loop spans 14 amino acids. Germline values: CDR1 SGHRS, CDR2 YFSETQ. Trimming removed 0 bases at V and 6 bases at J, with 12 bases between. The CDR3 sequence: CASSLGQLQSEAFF. The DNA of the CDR3 is TGCGCCAGCAGCTTGGGACAGCTTCAGTCTGAAGCTTTCTTT.

This sequence joins TRBV19 and TRBJ1-2, with 7 bases fitting TRBD1. The CDR3 has 13 residues. Germline V gene data show CDR1 as LNHDA and CDR2 as SQIVND (reference sequence). V shed 7 bases and J 7 bases; nucleotides not matched to a gene: 9. CDR3 in DNA: TGTGCCAGTACCCCGACAGGGAATCGTGGCTACACCTTC. Amino acid sequence: CASTPTGNRGYTF.

The chain uses TRBV12-3 or TRBV12-4 and TRBJ2-5; D is unclear. Trimming stripped 0 bases from V and 4 bases from J, with 6 bases between. This CDR3 spans 13 amino acids. DNA for the CDR3: TGTGCCAGCAGTTTAGCGAGTGGAGAGACCCAGTACTTC. It translates to CASSLASGETQYF.

The chain combines TRBV14 with TRBJ1-1, with 8 bases matching TRBD1. J gave up 0 bases and V 1 base, and 7 bases lay outside the gene matches. This CDR3 has 17 residues. Germline V CDR1 and CDR2: SGHDN, FVKESK. The CDR3 loop is CASSQGGTGSMNTEAFF. The CDR3, as DNA: TGTGCCAGCAGCCAAGGGGGGACAGGTAGTATGAACACTGAAGCTTTCTTT.

The DNA for the CDR3 is TGCGCCAGCAGCCAAGATAGGACGGGAGGAGATACGCAGTATTTT. Its translation is CASSQDRTGGDTQYF. The chain links TRBV4-1 to TRBJ2-3; 7 positions match TRBD2. J lost 5 bases, V lost 0 bases, and 5 bases had no gene match. This CDR3 has 15 residues. Germline V gene data show CDR1 as MGHRA and CDR2 as YSYEKL.

The chain combines TRBV10-2 with TRBJ1-2; 12 bases match TRBD1. Germline CDR1 reads WSHSY; CDR2 reads SAAADI. With V trimmed by 6 bases and J by 8 bases, 10 bases remained unmatched. The CDR3 spans 15 residues. CDR3 sequence (DNA): TGCGCCAGCAGGTCCCCGGGACAGGGGGCGGAGGGCTACACCTTC. This codes for CASRSPGQGAEGYTF.

The gene calls are TRBV25-1 and TRBJ1-2; a possible D gene is TRBD1 (6 bases). CDR3 length: 12 residues. Trimming removed 3 bases from V and 4 bases from J, with 6 bases in between. Germline assignment: CDR1 MGHDK and CDR2 SYGVNS. The CDR3 DNA follows: TGTGCCAGCAGTGACAGGGGCTATGGCTACACCTTC. This encodes CASSDRGYGYTF.

The rearrangement links TRBV27 to TRBJ2-6; 7 positions match TRBD1. The CDR3 consists of 15 residues. J gave up 5 bases and V 4 bases, and 5 bases lay outside the gene matches. CDR1 is MNHEY, CDR2 SMNVEV, per germline (reference sequence). CDR3 protein: CASSSKGGWANVLTF. The CDR3 DNA follows: TGTGCCAGCAGTTCGAAAGGGGGCTGGGCCAACGTCCTGACTTTC. Supplemented by reference TRBV27 and TRBJ2-6, the full variable domain reads EAQVTQNPRYLITVTGKKLTVTCSQNMNHEYMSWYRQDPGLGLRQIYYSMNVEVTDKGDVPEGYKVSRKEKRNFPLILESPSPNQTSLYFCASSSKGGWANVLTFGAGSRLTVL.

There are a few counts of this clone. This sample includes further DNA sequences coding for the same CDR3. V gene TRBV5-1 combines with J gene TRBJ2-1; 7 bases align to TRBD2. The junction had 4 bases not matched to a gene; V was cut back by 0 bases and J by 4 bases. Germline values: CDR1 SGHRS, CDR2 YFSETQ. The CDR3 extends over 15 amino acids. The chain's CDR3 is CASSLGLAEYNEQFF. CDR3 DNA sequence: TGCGCCAGCAGCTTGGGACTAGCAGAATACAATGAGCAGTTCTTC.

This rearrangement joins TRBV6-5 to TRBJ2-7; 12 bases match TRBD2. Germline CDR1 is MNHEY and CDR2 is SVGAGI. There are 15 residues in the CDR3. With 6 bases clipped from V and 4 bases from J, the junction kept 7 bases outside the gene matches. The DNA of the CDR3 is TGTGCCAGCAGCTCCTTCACTAGCGGGAGGTACGAGCAGTACTTC. It yields the protein CASSSFTSGRYEQYF.

This clone showed up just a few times. The chain combines TRBV4-3 with TRBJ1-3; weak D call: TRBD1 (6 bases). V lost 1 base and J lost 4, with 14 bases in between. Germline V gives CDR1 LGHNA, CDR2 YSLEER. This CDR3 contains 16 residues. The CDR3: CASSQGAGAGGNTIYF. The CDR3 DNA reads TGCGCCAGCAGCCAAGGAGCAGGGGCCGGAGGAAACACCATATATTTT.

The chain combines TRBV6-5 with TRBJ2-3; 8 bases fit TRBD2. This CDR3 is 15 amino acids long. Germline V gene data show CDR1 as MNHEY and CDR2 as SVGAGI. Trimming took 2 bases from V and 2 from J; bases not matched to a gene: 3. CDR3 bases: TGTGCCAGCAGTTACCAGCGGGGGATCACAGATACGCAGTATTTT. Amino acid sequence: CASSYQRGITDTQYF.

This clone appeared a single time. The CDR3 DNA follows: TGTGCCAGCAACGGGTGGGGGCTCCACAATGAGCAGTTCTTC. Amino acids: CASNGWGLHNEQFF. The genes are TRBV5-4 and TRBJ2-1, with D perhaps TRBD1 (6 bases). V was cut by 6 bases and J by 5 bases, with 15 bases left in between. Germline-derived CDR1 and CDR2 are SGHNT and YYREEE (reference sequence). The CDR3 extends over 14 amino acids.

The rearrangement joins TRBV6-5 to TRBJ2-3; 7 bases fit TRBD1. Germline-derived CDR1 and CDR2 are MNHEY and SVGAGI. V gave up 6 bases and J gave up 1 base; unmatched junction bases: 4. The CDR3 is 14 amino acids. DNA for the CDR3: TGTGCCAGCAGCAAGGGGGCTGGCACAGATACGCAGTATTTT. Amino acids: CASSKGAGTDTQYF.

The CDR3: CASSPGHTYNEQFF. For the CDR3, the DNA is TGTGCCAGCTCACCGGGACATACCTACAATGAGCAGTTCTTC. The V and J genes are TRBV18 and TRBJ2-1; TRBD1 is a possible D gene (6 bases). The germline V and J ends were trimmed by 3 bases and 2 bases, with 8 bases remaining between them. CDR1 is KGHSH, CDR2 LQKENI, per germline. The CDR3 runs 14 residues. Full variable domain (outside the CDR3, taken from reference TRBV18 and TRBJ2-1): NAGVMQNPRHLVRRRGQEARLRCSPMKGHSHVYWYRQLPEEGLKFMVYLQKENIIDESGMPKERFSAEFPKEGPSILRIQQVVRGDSAAYFCASSPGHTYNEQFFGPGTRLTVL.

The chain is built from TRBV24-1 and TRBJ1-1, with 8 bases fitting TRBD1. The CDR3 is 13 amino acids. Germline assignment: CDR1 KGHDR and CDR2 SFDVKD. V lost 8 bases to trimming and J lost 5 bases; unmatched junction nucleotides: 6. CDR3 region: CATKGQEETEAFF. CDR3 nucleotide sequence: TGTGCCACCAAGGGACAGGAGGAGACTGAAGCTTTCTTT.

This chain's CDR3 is CASSQAGGTEAFF. The CDR3 DNA reads TGTGCCAGCTCACAAGCGGGGGGCACTGAAGCTTTCTTT. The chain uses TRBV18 and TRBJ1-1, with a weak D call TRBD1 (5 bases). This CDR3 is built from 13 residues. Germline CDR1 and CDR2: KGHSH and LQKENI. Trimming pared 4 bases from V and 4 bases from J, leaving 10 bases between.

The gene calls are TRBV4-1 and TRBJ1-2; possible D gene TRBD1, 6 bases. The CDR3 has 14 amino acids. From germline, CDR1 is MGHRA and CDR2 YSYEKL. V was trimmed by 3 bases and J by 6 bases, leaving 14 bases between them. The CDR3 here is CASSHLRGADGYTF. DNA for the CDR3: TGCGCCAGCAGCCACCTACGGGGGGCCGATGGCTACACCTTC.

This clone was counted a single time. The chain couples TRBV6-5 to TRBJ2-2; 9 nucleotides align to TRBD1. The CDR3 runs to 14 residues. Germline V gene lookup returns CDR1 MNHEY and CDR2 SVGAGI. V shed 8 bases, J shed 5 bases, and the junction held 6 bases outside the gene matches. The CDR3 nucleotides are TGTGCCAGCGGGACAGGGAGATTAACCGGGGAGCTGTTTTTT. Translation gives CASGTGRLTGELFF.

This chain joins TRBV12-5 and TRBJ2-7; maybe TRBD2 (6 bases). Trimming removed 6 bases from V and 3 bases from J, with 21 bases in between. CDR1 and CDR2 from the germline V gene are LGHNT and FRNRAP. The CDR3 loop spans 16 amino acids. The CDR3 loop reads CASGRGLTGDDYEQYF. Written as DNA, the CDR3 is TGTGCTAGTGGCCGGGGACTTACAGGCGACGACTACGAGCAGTACTTC.

This chain links TRBV9 with TRBJ1-6; no definite D call. With 0 bases removed from V and 11 bases from J, the gap between germline ends came to 12 bases. The germline V gene encodes CDR1 SGDLS and CDR2 YYNGEE. This CDR3 is 14 amino acids long. This chain's CDR3 is CASSVEGRITPLHF. As DNA, the CDR3 is TGTGCCAGCAGCGTAGAAGGGAGGATTACACCCCTCCACTTT.

V is TRBV30 and J is TRBJ2-7, with 9 nucleotides matching TRBD2. In germline, CDR1 is GTSNPN, CDR2 SVGIG (reference sequence). CDR3 length: 13 amino acids. V lost 2 bases to trimming and J lost 2 bases; unmatched junction nucleotides: 1. DNA of the CDR3: TGTGCCTGGAGTCTAGCGGGGCCCTACGAGCAGTACTTC. Translated: CAWSLAGPYEQYF.

The V gene is TRBV30, the J gene TRBJ1-2, with D uncertain. V shed 1 base and J shed 0 bases, with 9 bases lying between them. CDR3 length: 14 residues. CDR1 and CDR2 from the germline V gene are GTSNPN and SVGIG (reference sequence). In nucleotides, the CDR3 is TGTGCCTGGAGTGATTACAGCTCTAACTATGGCTACACCTTC. This gives the protein CAWSDYSSNYGYTF.

The rearrangement joins TRBV3-1 (or the pseudogene TRBV3-2) to TRBJ2-3; D is perhaps TRBD1 (6 bases). Trimming cost V 5 bases and J 0 bases, with 18 bases left between them. Germline V lookup: CDR1 LGHDT, CDR2 YNNKEL (reference sequence). The CDR3 length is 17 residues. The CDR3 region is CASSFQGHQVSTDTQYF. The DNA of the CDR3 is TGTGCCAGCAGCTTTCAGGGACACCAGGTTAGCACAGATACGCAGTATTTT.

V gene TRBV6-6 combines with J gene TRBJ2-2; 9 bases align to TRBD2. Germline CDR1 MNHNY, CDR2 SVGAGI (reference sequence). V lost 6 bases, J lost 3 bases, and 5 bases stayed unmatched. The CDR3 is 15 residues long. The CDR3 loop reads CASRSSGGYTGELFF. Here the CDR3 DNA reads TGTGCCAGCAGAAGTAGCGGGGGCTACACCGGGGAGCTGTTTTTT.

This chain links TRBV5-5 with TRBJ1-3; no definite D call. V lost 0 bases, J lost 4 bases, and 17 bases lay in between. This CDR3 comprises 17 residues. Germline V gene sequence: CDR1 SGHKS, CDR2 YYEKEE (reference sequence). CDR3 nucleotides: TGTGCCAGCAGCTTGGGCTATCTGTCCCAACTCGGAAACACCATATATTTT. Translation: CASSLGYLSQLGNTIYF.